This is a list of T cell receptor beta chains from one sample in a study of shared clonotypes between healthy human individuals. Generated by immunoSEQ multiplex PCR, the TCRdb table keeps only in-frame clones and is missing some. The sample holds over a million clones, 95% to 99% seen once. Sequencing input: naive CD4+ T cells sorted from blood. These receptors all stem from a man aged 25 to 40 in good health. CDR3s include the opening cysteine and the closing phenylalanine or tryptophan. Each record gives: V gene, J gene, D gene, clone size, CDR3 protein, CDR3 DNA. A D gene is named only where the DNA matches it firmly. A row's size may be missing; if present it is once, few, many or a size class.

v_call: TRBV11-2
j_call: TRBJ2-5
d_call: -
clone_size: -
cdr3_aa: CASSSTWGKETQYF
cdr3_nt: TGTGCCAGCAGCTCTACGTGGGGGAAAGAGACCCAGTACTTC

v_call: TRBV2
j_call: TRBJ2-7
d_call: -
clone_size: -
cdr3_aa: CASGAYEQYF
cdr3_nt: TGTGCCAGCGGGGCTTACGAGCAGTACTTC

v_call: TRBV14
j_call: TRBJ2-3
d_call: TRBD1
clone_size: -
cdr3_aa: CASSQSRTGGLYF
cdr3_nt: TGTGCCAGCAGCCAGTCGAGGACAGGGGGCTTGTATTTT

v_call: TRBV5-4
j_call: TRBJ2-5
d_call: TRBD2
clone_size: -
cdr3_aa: CASSSSGTSGQRETQYF
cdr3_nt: TGTGCCAGCAGCTCTTCCGGGACTAGCGGGCAAAGGGAGACCCAGTACTTC

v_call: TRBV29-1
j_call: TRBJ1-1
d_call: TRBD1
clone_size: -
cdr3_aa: CSVLQRFTGEVGNTEAFF
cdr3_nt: TGCAGCGTCCTACAGCGGTTCACAGGGGAAGTCGGAAACACTGAAGCTTTCTTT

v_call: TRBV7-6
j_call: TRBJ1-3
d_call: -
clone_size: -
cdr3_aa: CASSLMVQGGGSGNTIYF
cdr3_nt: TGTGCCAGCAGCTTAATGGTTCAGGGCGGGGGCTCTGGAAACACCATATATTTT

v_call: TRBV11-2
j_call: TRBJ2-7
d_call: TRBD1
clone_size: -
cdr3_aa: CASSLAGTAFYEQYF
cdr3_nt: TGTGCCAGCAGCTTAGCCGGGACAGCCTTCTACGAGCAGTACTTC

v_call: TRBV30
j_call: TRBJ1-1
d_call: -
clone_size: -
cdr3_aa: CAWSVPRGDTEAFF
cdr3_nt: TGTGCCTGGAGTGTACCCAGGGGAGACACTGAAGCTTTCTTT

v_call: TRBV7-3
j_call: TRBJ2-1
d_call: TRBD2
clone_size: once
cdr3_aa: CASSLNSGASYNEQFF
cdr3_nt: TGTGCCAGCAGCTTAAATAGCGGGGCCTCCTACAATGAGCAGTTCTTC

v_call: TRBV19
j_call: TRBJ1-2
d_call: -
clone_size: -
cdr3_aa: CASSRPGRISYGYTF
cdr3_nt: TGTGCCAGTAGCAGACCGGGACGGATCAGCTATGGCTACACCTTC

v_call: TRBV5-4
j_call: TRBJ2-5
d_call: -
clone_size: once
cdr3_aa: CASSRRGETQYF
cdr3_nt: TGTGCCAGCAGCCGGCGGGGAGAGACCCAGTACTTC

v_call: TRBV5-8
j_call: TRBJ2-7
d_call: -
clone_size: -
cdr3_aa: CASSLAGAGQYF
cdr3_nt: TGTGCCAGCAGCTTGGCCGGGGCAGGGCAGTACTTC

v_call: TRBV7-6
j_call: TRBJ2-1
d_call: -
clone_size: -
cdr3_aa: CASSLNDAGTSNEQFF
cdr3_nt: TGTGCCAGCAGCTTAAACGACGCGGGAACCTCCAATGAGCAGTTCTTC

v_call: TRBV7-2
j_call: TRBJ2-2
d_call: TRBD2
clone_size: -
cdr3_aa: CASSLTSSLRAGELFF
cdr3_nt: TGTGCCAGCAGCCTGACTAGCTCTCTTCGAGCCGGGGAGCTGTTTTTT

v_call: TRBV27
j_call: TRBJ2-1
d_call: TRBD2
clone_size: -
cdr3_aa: CASSPGNGLAGGREQFF
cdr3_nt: TGTGCCAGCAGTCCCGGTAACGGGCTAGCGGGAGGTCGGGAGCAGTTCTTC

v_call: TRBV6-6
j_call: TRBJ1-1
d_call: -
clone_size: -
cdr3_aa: CASSTKRNTEAFF
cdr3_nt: TGTGCCAGCAGTACGAAGCGGAACACTGAAGCTTTCTTT

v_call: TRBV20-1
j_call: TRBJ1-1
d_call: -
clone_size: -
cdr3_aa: CSASANTEAFF
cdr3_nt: TGCAGTGCTTCAGCGAACACTGAAGCTTTCTTT

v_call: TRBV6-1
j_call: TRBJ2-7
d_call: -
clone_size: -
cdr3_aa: CASSDGWGSQYF
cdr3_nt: TGTGCCAGCAGTGACGGTTGGGGTTCGCAGTACTTC

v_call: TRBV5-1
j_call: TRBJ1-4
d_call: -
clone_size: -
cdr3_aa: CASSFNRGGGGEKLFF
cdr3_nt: TGCGCCAGCAGCTTTAACCGGGGCGGCGGGGGAGAAAAACTGTTTTTT

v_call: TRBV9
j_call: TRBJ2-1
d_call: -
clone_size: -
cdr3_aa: CASSVDFRTTGRQFF
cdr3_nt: TGTGCCAGCAGCGTAGACTTTCGGACTACCGGTAGACAGTTCTTC

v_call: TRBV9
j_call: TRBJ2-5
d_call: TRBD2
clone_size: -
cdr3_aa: CASTTESPGLAGVEETQYF
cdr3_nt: TGTGCCAGCACTACCGAATCTCCGGGACTAGCGGGTGTAGAAGAGACCCAGTACTTC

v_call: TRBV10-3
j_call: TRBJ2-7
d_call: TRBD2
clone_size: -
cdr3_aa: CAISDPSGRREQYF
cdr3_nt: TGTGCCATCAGTGACCCTAGCGGGAGGAGGGAGCAGTACTTC

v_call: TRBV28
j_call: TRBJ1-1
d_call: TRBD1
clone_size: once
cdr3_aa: CASSFSTGVAFF
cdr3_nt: TGTGCCAGCAGTTTCTCGACAGGGGTGGCTTTCTTT

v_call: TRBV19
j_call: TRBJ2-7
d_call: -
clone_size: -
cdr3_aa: CASREASASYEQYF
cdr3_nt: TGTGCCAGTAGGGAAGCATCCGCCTCCTACGAGCAGTACTTC

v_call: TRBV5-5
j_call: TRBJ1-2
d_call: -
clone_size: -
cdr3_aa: CASSLVATANYGYTF
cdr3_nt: TGTGCCAGCAGCTTGGTGGCCACAGCTAACTATGGCTACACCTTC

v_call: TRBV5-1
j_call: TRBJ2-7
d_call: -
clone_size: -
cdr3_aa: CASSLTPGRSSYEQYF
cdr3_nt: TGCGCCAGCAGCTTAACCCCAGGGCGGAGCTCCTACGAGCAGTACTTC

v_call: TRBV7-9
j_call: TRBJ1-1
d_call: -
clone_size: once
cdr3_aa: CASSFDRVNTEAFF
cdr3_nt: TGTGCCAGCAGCTTCGACAGAGTAAACACTGAAGCTTTCTTT

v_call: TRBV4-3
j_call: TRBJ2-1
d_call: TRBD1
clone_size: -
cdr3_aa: CASSQGAGTGIISSYNEQFF
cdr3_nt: TGCGCCAGCAGCCAAGGCGCCGGGACAGGGATTATTAGCTCCTACAATGAGCAGTTCTTC

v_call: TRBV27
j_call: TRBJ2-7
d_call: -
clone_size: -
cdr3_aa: CASSSSYEQYF
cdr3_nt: TGTGCCAGCAGTTCCTCTTACGAGCAGTACTTC

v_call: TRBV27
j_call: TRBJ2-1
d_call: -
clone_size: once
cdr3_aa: CASSLSRSQYNEQFF
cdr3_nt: TGTGCCAGCAGTTTATCGCGGTCCCAGTACAATGAGCAGTTCTTC

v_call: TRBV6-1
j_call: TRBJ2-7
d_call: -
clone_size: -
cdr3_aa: CASSEEETGPYEQYF
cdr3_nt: TGTGCCAGCAGTGAAGAGGAGACGGGCCCCTACGAGCAGTACTTC

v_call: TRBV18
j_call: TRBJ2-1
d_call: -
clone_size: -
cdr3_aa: CASSFSRNNEQFF
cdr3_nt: TGTGCCAGCTCATTCTCCCGTAACAATGAGCAGTTCTTC

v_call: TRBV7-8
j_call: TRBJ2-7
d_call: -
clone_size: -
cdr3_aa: CASSLESDQYF
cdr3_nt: TGTGCCAGCAGCTTAGAATCGGATCAGTACTTC

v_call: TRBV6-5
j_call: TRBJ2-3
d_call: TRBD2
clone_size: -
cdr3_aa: CASSYQGGTDTQYF
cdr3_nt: TGTGCCAGCAGTTACCAGGGAGGGACAGATACGCAGTATTTT

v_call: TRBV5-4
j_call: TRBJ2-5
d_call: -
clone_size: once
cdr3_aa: CASSLLMGESQYF
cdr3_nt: TGTGCCAGCAGCTTGTTGATGGGAGAGTCCCAGTACTTC

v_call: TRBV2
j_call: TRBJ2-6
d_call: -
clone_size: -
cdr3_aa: CASSEFGGSSGANVLTF
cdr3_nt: TGTGCCAGCAGTGAATTTGGGGGAAGCTCTGGGGCCAACGTCCTGACTTTC

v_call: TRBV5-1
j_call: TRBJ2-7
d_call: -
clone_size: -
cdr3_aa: CASSLAPGPYEQYF
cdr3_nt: TGCGCCAGCAGCTTGGCTCCAGGGCCCTACGAGCAGTACTTC

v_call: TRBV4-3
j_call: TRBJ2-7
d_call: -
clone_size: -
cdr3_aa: CASSQDADYEQYF
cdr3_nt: TGCGCCAGCAGCCAAGATGCAGACTACGAGCAGTACTTC

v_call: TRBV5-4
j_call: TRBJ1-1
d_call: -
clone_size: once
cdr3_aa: CASSSLHRGLTEAFF
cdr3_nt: TGTGCCAGCAGCTCCTTACACCGGGGCCTCACTGAAGCTTTCTTT

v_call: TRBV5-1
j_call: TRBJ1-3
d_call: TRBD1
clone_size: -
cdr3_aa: CASSFTGTGAGNTIYF
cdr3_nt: TGCGCCAGCAGCTTCACCGGGACAGGGGCTGGAAACACCATATATTTT

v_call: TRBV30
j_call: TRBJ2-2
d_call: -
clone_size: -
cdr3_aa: CASFPLNGELFF
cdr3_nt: TGTGCCTCATTCCCCCTCAACGGGGAGCTGTTTTTT

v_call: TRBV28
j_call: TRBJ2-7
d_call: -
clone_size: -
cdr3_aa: CASNVATTYEQYF
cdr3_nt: TGTGCCAGCAATGTAGCGACCACCTACGAGCAGTACTTC

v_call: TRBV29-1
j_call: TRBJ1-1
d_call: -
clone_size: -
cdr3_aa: CSVSHTNTEAFF
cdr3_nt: TGCAGCGTTTCCCATACCAACACTGAAGCTTTCTTT

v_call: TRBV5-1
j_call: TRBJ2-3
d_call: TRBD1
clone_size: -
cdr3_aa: CASSLDRGRGTDTQYF
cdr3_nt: TGCGCCAGCAGCTTGGACAGGGGGCGCGGCACAGATACGCAGTATTTT